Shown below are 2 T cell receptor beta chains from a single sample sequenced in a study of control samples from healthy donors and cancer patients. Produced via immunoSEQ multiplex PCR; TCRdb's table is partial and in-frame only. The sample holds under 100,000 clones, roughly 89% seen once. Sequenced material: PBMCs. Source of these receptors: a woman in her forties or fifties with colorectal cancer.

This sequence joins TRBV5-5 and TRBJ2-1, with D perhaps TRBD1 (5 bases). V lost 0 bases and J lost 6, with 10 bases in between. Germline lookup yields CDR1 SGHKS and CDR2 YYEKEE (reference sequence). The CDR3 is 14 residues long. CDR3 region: CASSLGGQGNEQFF. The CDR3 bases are TGTGCCAGCAGCTTGGGTGGGCAGGGCAATGAGCAGTTCTTC.

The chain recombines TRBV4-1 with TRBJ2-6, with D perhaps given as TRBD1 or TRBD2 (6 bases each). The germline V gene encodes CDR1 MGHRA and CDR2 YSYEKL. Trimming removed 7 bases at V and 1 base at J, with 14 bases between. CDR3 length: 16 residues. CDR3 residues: CASNRGPDSGANVLTF. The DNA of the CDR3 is TGCGCCAGCAACCGGGGGCCTGATTCTGGGGCCAACGTCCTGACTTTC.